Reported below is one T cell receptor (beta chain). With 60 Vbeta and 13 Jbeta primers, the PCR was carried out. Clones were read by immunoSEQ multiplex PCR, and TCRdb kept only the in-frame ones, dropping some. This table has under 150,000 clones, 70% to 80% appearing once. This sample was included in a study of cytomegalovirus exposure and HLA in healthy donors. V lost 1 base, J lost 2 bases, and 6 bases lay in between. The CDR3 spans 13 residues. Per germline, CDR1 SGDLS and CDR2 YYNGEE. Participants comprised healthy donors of bone marrow. Material for sequencing was PBMCs. The sequence was collected from a woman aged 45-60 years in good health and CMV-seronegative. The chain is built from TRBV9 and TRBJ1-1; D gene ambiguous. The CDR3 reads CASSVMSNTEAFF. Here the CDR3 DNA reads TGTGCCAGCAGCGTAATGAGTAACACTGAAGCTTTCTTT.